This T cell receptor beta chain was found in a study of regulatory T cells in long-lasting Graves disease. The study's findings and limits: TRBV28, TRBJ1-2 and TRBJ2-5 were favored in persistent disease.

Time point described: persistent/refractory GD, antithyroid drugs over 5 years with positive TRAb. The TCR library used RNA extracted from PBMCs. An endocrinology department in Xi'an, China, supplied the patients. Libraries of TCR beta came from iRepertoire HTBI primers plus Arm-PCR of CDR3 regions. TCRdb ran MiXCR on the multiplex PCR reads and lists one entry per CDR3 protein. The sample yields roughly 400,000 distinct CDR3 sequences, 20% seen once. This clonotype was seen ten or more times. Its antigen is not identified. The V end lost 4 bases, the J end lost 0 bases, and 10 bases lay between the germline ends. CDR1 and CDR2 (germline): SGHTA, FQGNSA. The CDR3 is 14 amino acids.

This chain uses TRBV7-2 with TRBJ2-7, with D perhaps matching TRBD1 (5 bases). This sequence was found in a female donor with Graves disease. Sequencing was performed on peripheral blood mononuclear cells (PBMCs), taken when the disease was refractory, from a patient treated with antithyroid drugs. This chain's CDR3 is CASSSDRSSYEQYF. The CDR3 DNA sequence: TGTGCCAGCAGCTCCGACAGAAGCTCCTACGAGCAGTACTTC.